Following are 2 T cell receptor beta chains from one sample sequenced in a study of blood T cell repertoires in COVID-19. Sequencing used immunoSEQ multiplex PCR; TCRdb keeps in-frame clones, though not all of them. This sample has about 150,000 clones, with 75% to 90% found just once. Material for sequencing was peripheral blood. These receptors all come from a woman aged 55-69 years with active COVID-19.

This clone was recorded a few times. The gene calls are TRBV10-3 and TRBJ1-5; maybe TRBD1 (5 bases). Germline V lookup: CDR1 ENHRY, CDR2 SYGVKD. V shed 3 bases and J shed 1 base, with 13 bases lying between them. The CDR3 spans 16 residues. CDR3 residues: CAISESQVISNQPQHF. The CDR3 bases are TGTGCCATCAGTGAATCACAGGTAATAAGCAATCAGCCCCAGCATTTT.

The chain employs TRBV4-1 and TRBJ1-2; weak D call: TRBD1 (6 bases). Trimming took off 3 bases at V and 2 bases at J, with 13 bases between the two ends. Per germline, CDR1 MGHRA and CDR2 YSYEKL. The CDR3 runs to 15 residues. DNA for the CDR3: TGCGCCAGCAGCCACCCTCAGGGGCGGAACTATGGCTACACCTTC. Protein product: CASSHPQGRNYGYTF.